Each of the 7 T cell receptor beta chains below was sequenced from the same sample in a study of shared clonotypes between healthy human individuals. TCRdb's table, derived via immunoSEQ multiplex PCR, lists solely in-frame clones and lacks some. Here the sample spans about 980,000 clones, 76% being singletons. The sample taken for sequencing was memory CD4+ T cells sorted from blood. Subset reported: CD45RA-negative fraction. These receptors were collected from a man younger than 30 in good health.

The V and J genes are TRBV6-1 and TRBJ2-2; D gene ambiguous. Trimming removed 3 bases at V and 6 bases at J, with 11 bases between. The CDR3 is 14 residues long. Germline CDR1 is MNHNS and CDR2 is SASEGT. CDR3 bases: TGTGCCAGCAGTGATAATCGGGTAGCCGGGGAGCTGTTTTTT. Translating it yields CASSDNRVAGELFF.

The rearrangement links TRBV6-4 to TRBJ1-4; D remains ambiguous. The CDR3 covers 16 residues. V shed 2 bases and J shed 10 bases, with 20 bases lying between them. Germline CDR1 and CDR2: MRHNA and SNTAGT. The CDR3 bases are TGTGCCAGCAGTGACCCTACAACCTCTAATCGGAGAAAACTGTTTTTT. Its translation is CASSDPTTSNRRKLFF.

This chain uses TRBV5-4 with TRBJ2-3; TRBD2 matches 11 bases. The CDR3 has 15 residues. J was trimmed by 6 bases and V by 5 bases; bases with no gene match: 8. Germline V gene data show CDR1 as SGHNT and CDR2 as YYREEE (reference sequence). The CDR3 here is CASSKIAGGQDTQYF. Here the CDR3 DNA reads TGTGCCAGCAGTAAAATAGCGGGGGGGCAGGATACGCAGTATTTT.

This clone was seen only once. The chain has TRBV28 and TRBJ2-7, with a weak D call TRBD2 (5 bases). V dropped 6 bases and J dropped 8 bases, with 17 bases sitting between them. The length of the CDR3 is 13 residues. CDR1 and CDR2 (germline): MDHEN, SYDVKM. The CDR3 nucleotides read TGTGCCAGCAGGAGGGCTTCGCGGATGCAGCAGTACTTC. Its protein is CASRRASRMQQYF.

This sequence joins TRBV9 and TRBJ2-2; D is unresolved. Trimming shortened V by 1 base and J by 6 bases, and 13 bases separated the two germline ends. The CDR3 is made up of 15 amino acids. Germline V gene lookup returns CDR1 SGDLS and CDR2 YYNGEE. The CDR3 DNA reads as TGTGCCAGCAGCGTATCGCCAACCGGTCCCGGGGAGCTGTTTTTT. Protein product: CASSVSPTGPGELFF.

The chain links TRBV5-6 to TRBJ1-5; no firm D call. V was shortened by 0 bases and J by 3 bases, with 10 bases between the two germline ends. This CDR3 spans 15 amino acids. Germline CDR1 and CDR2: SGHDT and YYEEEE. The CDR3 region has the DNA TGTGCCAGCAGCTTGGGCAGTCCGGTCAATCAGCCCCAGCATTTT. Protein sequence: CASSLGSPVNQPQHF.

The V call is TRBV6-1, the J call TRBJ2-7; possibly TRBD1 for D (6 bases). In germline, CDR1 is MNHNS, CDR2 SASEGT. The CDR3 has 14 amino acids. V gave up 3 bases and J gave up 10 bases, with 19 bases separating them. CDR3: CASSDREDSQHQYF. The CDR3 coding sequence is TGTGCCAGCAGTGACCGCGAGGACAGCCAGCATCAGTACTTC.